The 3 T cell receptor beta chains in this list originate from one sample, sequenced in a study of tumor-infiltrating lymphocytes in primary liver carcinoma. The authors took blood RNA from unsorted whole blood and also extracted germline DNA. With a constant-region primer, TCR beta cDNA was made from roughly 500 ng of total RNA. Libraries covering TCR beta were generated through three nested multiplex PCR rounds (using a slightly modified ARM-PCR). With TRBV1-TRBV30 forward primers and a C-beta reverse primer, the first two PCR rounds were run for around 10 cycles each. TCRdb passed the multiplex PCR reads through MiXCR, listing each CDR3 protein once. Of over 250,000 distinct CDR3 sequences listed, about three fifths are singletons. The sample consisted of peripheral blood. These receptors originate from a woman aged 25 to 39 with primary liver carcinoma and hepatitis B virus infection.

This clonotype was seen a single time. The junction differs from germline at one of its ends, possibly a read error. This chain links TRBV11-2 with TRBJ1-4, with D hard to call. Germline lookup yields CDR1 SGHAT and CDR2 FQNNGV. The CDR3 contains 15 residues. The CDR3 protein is CASNPQLSSNGKLFF. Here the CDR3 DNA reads TGTGCCAGCAACCCCCAACTATCGTCGAATGGAAAACTGTTCTTT. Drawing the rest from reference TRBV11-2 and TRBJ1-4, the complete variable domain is EAGVAQSPRYKIIEKRQSVAFWCNPISGHATLYWYQQILGQGPKLLIQFQNNGVVDDSQLPKDRFSAERLKGVDSTLKIQPAKLEDSAVYLCASNPQLSSNGKLFFGSGTQLSVL.

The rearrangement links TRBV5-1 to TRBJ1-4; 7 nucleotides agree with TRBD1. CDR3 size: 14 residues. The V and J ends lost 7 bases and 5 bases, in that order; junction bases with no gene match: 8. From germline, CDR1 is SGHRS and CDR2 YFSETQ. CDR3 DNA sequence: TGCGCCAGCGGGATGGGACAGACGAATGAAAAACTGTTTTTT. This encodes CASGMGQTNEKLFF. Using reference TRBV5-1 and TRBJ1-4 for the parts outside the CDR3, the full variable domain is KAGVTQTPRYLIKTRGQQVTLSCSPISGHRSVSWYQQTPGQGLQFLFEYFSETQRNKGNFPGRFSGRQFSNSRSEMNVSTLELGDSALYLCASGMGQTNEKLFFGSGTQLSVL.

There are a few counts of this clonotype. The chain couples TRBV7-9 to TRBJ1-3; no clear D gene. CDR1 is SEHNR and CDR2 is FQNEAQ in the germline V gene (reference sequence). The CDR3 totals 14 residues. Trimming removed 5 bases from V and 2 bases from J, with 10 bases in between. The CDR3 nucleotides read TGTGCCAGCAGCCACGGCAACACTGGAAACACCATATATTTT. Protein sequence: CASSHGNTGNTIYF.